This entry features one T cell receptor beta chain sequence. It has no known antigen specificity. Base quality data are lacking; no much larger clone is found one base away. V is reduced by 1 base and J by 3 bases, leaving a spacing of 6 bases between them. Per the germline V gene (reference sequence), LNHNV is the CDR1 and YYDKDF is the CDR2. The CDR3 starts with the cysteine, ends with the phenylalanine, and has 13 residues. Only CDR3 DNA is held: 39 bases, read in frame from base 1. These data are taken from a study of graft-versus-host responses after intestinal transplantation (dated by TCRdb to about 2021). Looking at the study overall: Recipients received multivisceral, liver-intestinal, or isolated intestinal transplants. Every recipient was given anti-thymocyte globulin induction, followed by approximately 3 years of maintenance tacrolimus and steroids. Bulk TCR-beta CDR3 sequencing was used to track graft-versus-host and host-versus-graft alloreactive T cell clones in the graft, circulation and bone marrow after intestinal transplantation. To identify alloreactive clones, pre-transplant mixed lymphocyte reaction products were sequenced and compared with unstimulated pre-transplant donor and recipient T cells. The cohort enrolled about two dozen intestinal transplant recipients including one retransplant, and 3 patients lacking pretransplant specimens were excluded. A peak of at least 4% donor T cells among recipient peripheral blood mononuclear cells was the definition used for donor T cell macrochimerism. Rather than going through the commercial service, samples from three later patients were sequenced in-house on an Illumina MiSeq and processed with MiXCR. Study-wide conclusions, independent of this receptor: Early after transplant, declines in HvG clones were associated with peak levels of circulating GvH clones. In the allografts of patients with donor T cell macrochimerism, GvH to HvG T cell clonal ratios were high. GvH clones were detected in recipient bone marrow, and some appeared earlier in ileal mucosa or blood, consistent with an intestinal mucosal origin. Conclusions were limited by the relatively low number and heterogeneity of intestinal transplant patients.

The time point label, read with the paper, signifies: cells obtained before transplantation from donor or recipient. CD3+CD4+ and CD3+CD8+ populations were FACS-sorted from unstimulated pre-transplant donor and recipient cells taken from spleen or lymph nodes. To prepare the library, the immunoSEQ multiplex PCR assay was applied. For most patients, genomic DNA was isolated with the Qiagen DNeasy Blood and Tissue Kit and sent frozen to Adaptive Biotechnologies for TCR sequencing. For most patients, high-throughput TCR-beta CDR3 sequencing of genomic DNA was performed by Adaptive Biotechnologies. The authors processed their data as follows. TCR sequencing data were retrieved from Adaptive's ImmunoSEQ software for some 19 patients, whereas three other patients were processed with MiXCR and VDJtools. CD4 versus CD8 sorting errors were corrected by removing sequences found in both subsets at a frequency ratio below 5:1. CDR3 nucleotide sequences shared between donor and recipient were removed because the origin of such sequences could not be assigned. To count as alloreactive, a clone needed at least 2-fold expansion over unstimulated cells and a minimum CFSE-low frequency of 0.002% (template counts) or 0.001% (read counts). A clone was considered mappable if detected in the sequenced pre-transplant spleen, lymph node, or MLR CFSE-low populations of the donor or recipient. The cumulative frequency of alloreactive clones was calculated as a percentage of all sequences, weighted by copy number. The source is immuneACCESS, and TCRdb retained only in-frame sequences with V and J called. Part of the clones is not carried over; for the studies checked, unresolved V genes explain less than half of this, and the remainder is unexplained. V and J calls and clone size follow that table, whereas D and trimming were derived from the DNA. This sample is represented by about 36,000 clones; approximately 95% of them were singletons. The ten most abundant clones make up 0.2% to 0.25% of the sample.

The receptor was isolated from a human donor who was the organ donor for an intestinal transplant. The sample consisted of unstimulated CD4+ T cells sorted from spleen or lymph node cells, taken before transplant. This receptor chain uses TRBV15 and TRBJ1-2; there is no confident call for the D gene. This receptor has the CDR3 CATSRGQDYGYTF. DNA sequence: TGTGCCACCAGCAGAGGTCAGGACTATGGCTACACCTTC.